A selection of T cell receptor beta chains follows, all from one sample in a study of metastatic and nonmetastatic thyroid tumors. TCRdb re-called the PCR reads via MiXCR. The profile shows over 20,000 clones, about 26% of them singletons. The source material was blood. These receptors were taken from a male donor with papillary thyroid cancer or a benign thyroid nodule (not recorded which). Some clones in this sample may be carry-over from other donors' samples. Both conserved end residues are part of each CDR3. Each record gives: CDR3 DNA, CDR3 protein, J gene, D gene, V gene, clone size. The D gene is left open where the match is weak. Only part of the rows carry a size: once, few, many, or a class if the clone is expanded.

CDR3nt: TGTGCCACCAGTGGTCCGTCGGCCTACGAGCAGTACTTC
CDR3aa: CATSGPSAYEQYF
j_gene: TRBJ2-7
d_gene: -
v_gene: TRBV24-1
abundance: medium-sized

CDR3nt: TGTGCCAGTAGTCCGCCAGGGCGGAGCTTCACCGGGGAGCTGTTTTTT
CDR3aa: CASSPPGRSFTGELFF
j_gene: TRBJ2-2
d_gene: -
v_gene: TRBV19
abundance: many

CDR3nt: TGTGCCAGCAGACAGATCGCGGGTGGGCAGTACTTC
CDR3aa: CASRQIAGGQYF
j_gene: TRBJ2-7
d_gene: -
v_gene: TRBV28
abundance: -

CDR3nt: TGCGCCAGCAGAGTTCAGGGAGAGGATGGCTACACCTTC
CDR3aa: CASRVQGEDGYTF
j_gene: TRBJ1-2
d_gene: -
v_gene: TRBV5-1
abundance: -

CDR3nt: TGTGCCAGCGGGAATCGTGGATTAAGCACAGATACGCAGTATTTT
CDR3aa: CASGNRGLSTDTQYF
j_gene: TRBJ2-3
d_gene: -
v_gene: TRBV12-3/TRBV12-4
abundance: many

CDR3nt: TGTGCCAGCAGCTCAGAATGGATAGAAGAGACCCAGTACTTC
CDR3aa: CASSSEWIEETQYF
j_gene: TRBJ2-5
d_gene: -
v_gene: TRBV11-2
abundance: -

CDR3nt: TGTGCCAGCTCTACCTATAGGAACACTGAAGCTTTCTTT
CDR3aa: CASSTYRNTEAFF
j_gene: TRBJ1-1
d_gene: -
v_gene: TRBV18
abundance: -

CDR3nt: TGCAGTGCTAGAGACGTTGGCAATCAGCCCCAGCATTTT
CDR3aa: CSARDVGNQPQHF
j_gene: TRBJ1-5
d_gene: -
v_gene: TRBV20-1
abundance: -

CDR3nt: TGTGCCACCAGTGACCCCGGGCTAGGCGAGACCCAGTACTTC
CDR3aa: CATSDPGLGETQYF
j_gene: TRBJ2-5
d_gene: -
v_gene: TRBV24-1
abundance: many

CDR3nt: TGTGCCAGCAGCCCAAGCCCAAGAGAGCCCCAGCATTTT
CDR3aa: CASSPSPREPQHF
j_gene: TRBJ1-5
d_gene: -
v_gene: TRBV12-3/TRBV12-4
abundance: many

CDR3nt: TGTGCCAGCAGAGGGGATGCCTACGAGCAGTACTTC
CDR3aa: CASRGDAYEQYF
j_gene: TRBJ2-7
d_gene: -
v_gene: TRBV6-1
abundance: medium-sized

CDR3nt: TGTGACAGCAGCCCGGTCGGTGACTACGAGCAGTACTTC
CDR3aa: CDSSPVGDYEQYF
j_gene: TRBJ2-7
d_gene: -
v_gene: TRBV7-2
abundance: -

CDR3nt: TGTGCCAGTAGTATGCTAGGGACACTCCACAATGGGCAGTTCTTC
CDR3aa: CASSMLGTLHNGQFF
j_gene: TRBJ2-1
d_gene: -
v_gene: TRBV19
abundance: many

CDR3nt: TGTGCCAGCAGTGGGTCAGGGTTGGTCTACGAGCAGTACTTC
CDR3aa: CASSGSGLVYEQYF
j_gene: TRBJ2-7
d_gene: -
v_gene: TRBV25-1
abundance: -

CDR3nt: TGTGCCTGGAGTGGTCTGGGCTATGGCTACACCTTC
CDR3aa: CAWSGLGYGYTF
j_gene: TRBJ1-2
d_gene: -
v_gene: TRBV30
abundance: medium-sized

CDR3nt: TGCAGCGGTCACGTAGGGGGCGGTAGAGCTTTCTTT
CDR3aa: CSGHVGGGRAFF
j_gene: TRBJ1-1
d_gene: TRBD1
v_gene: TRBV29-1
abundance: many

CDR3nt: TGCAGCGTTGAGGGACAGGGGGAGATTGGCTACACCTTC
CDR3aa: CSVEGQGEIGYTF
j_gene: TRBJ1-2
d_gene: TRBD1
v_gene: TRBV29-1
abundance: -

CDR3nt: TGTGCCACCAGCAACGGGGGTCGCTATGGCTACACCTTC
CDR3aa: CATSNGGRYGYTF
j_gene: TRBJ1-2
d_gene: -
v_gene: TRBV15
abundance: many

CDR3nt: TGTACCAGCATCCTTGAGGGATCCTCTGGAAACACCATATATTTT
CDR3aa: CTSILEGSSGNTIYF
j_gene: TRBJ1-3
d_gene: -
v_gene: TRBV7-2
abundance: -

CDR3nt: TGTGCCAGCAGTGGGATTAGCGGGAGTATGACAGATACGCAGTATTTT
CDR3aa: CASSGISGSMTDTQYF
j_gene: TRBJ2-3
d_gene: TRBD2
v_gene: TRBV11-1
abundance: many

CDR3nt: TGTGCCAGCAGTTTTTTAGTGCGGGATGGCTACACCTTC
CDR3aa: CASSFLVRDGYTF
j_gene: TRBJ1-2
d_gene: -
v_gene: TRBV12-3/TRBV12-4
abundance: medium-sized

CDR3nt: TGTGCCAGCAGTTATTACATGACCTACGAGCAGTACTTC
CDR3aa: CASSYYMTYEQYF
j_gene: TRBJ2-7
d_gene: -
v_gene: TRBV12-3/TRBV12-4
abundance: few

CDR3nt: TGTGCCAGCAACACGGGAGGAGAGTCGAATGAGCAGTTCTTC
CDR3aa: CASNTGGESNEQFF
j_gene: TRBJ2-1
d_gene: TRBD2
v_gene: TRBV6-2/TRBV6-3
abundance: many

CDR3nt: TGTGCCAGCAGCCAAAGACAGGGGGGGGCCAACGTCCTGACTTTC
CDR3aa: CASSQRQGGANVLTF
j_gene: TRBJ2-6
d_gene: TRBD1
v_gene: TRBV3-1
abundance: many

CDR3nt: TGTGCCAGGAGGGTTGCACAGGGGACAGCCTACGTGCAGTACTTC
CDR3aa: CARRVAQGTAYVQYF
j_gene: TRBJ2-7
d_gene: TRBD1
v_gene: TRBV6-1
abundance: -

CDR3nt: TGTGCCAGCTCACCCCCGGCCCGGGCATACACTGAAGCTTTCTTT
CDR3aa: CASSPPARAYTEAFF
j_gene: TRBJ1-1
d_gene: -
v_gene: TRBV18
abundance: many

CDR3nt: TGTGCCAGCAGCTTATCGGACAGGGGCTACACCTTC
CDR3aa: CASSLSDRGYTF
j_gene: TRBJ1-2
d_gene: TRBD1
v_gene: TRBV7-9
abundance: few

CDR3nt: TGTGCCAGCAGCCTTGACACCCCCTACGAGCAGTACTTC
CDR3aa: CASSLDTPYEQYF
j_gene: TRBJ2-7
d_gene: -
v_gene: TRBV12-3/TRBV12-4
abundance: medium-sized

CDR3nt: TGTGCCAGCTCACCGGCCGACAGCGGTCAGCCCCAGCATTTT
CDR3aa: CASSPADSGQPQHF
j_gene: TRBJ1-5
d_gene: -
v_gene: TRBV18
abundance: many

CDR3nt: TGCAGTGCTACAGGGTTTGAGACCCAGTACTTC
CDR3aa: CSATGFETQYF
j_gene: TRBJ2-5
d_gene: -
v_gene: TRBV20-1
abundance: many

CDR3nt: TGCAGTGCTAGAGTGGGGAACAATGAGCAGTTCTTC
CDR3aa: CSARVGNNEQFF
j_gene: TRBJ2-1
d_gene: -
v_gene: TRBV20-1
abundance: few

CDR3nt: TGCGCCAGCAGCCAAGGCTGGCGGGGTGACGACTACGAGCAGTACTTC
CDR3aa: CASSQGWRGDDYEQYF
j_gene: TRBJ2-7
d_gene: -
v_gene: TRBV4-1
abundance: many

CDR3nt: TGTGCCAGTAGTTCAACCGGGACAGGAGGCCCTGGAAACACCATATATTTT
CDR3aa: CASSSTGTGGPGNTIYF
j_gene: TRBJ1-3
d_gene: TRBD1
v_gene: TRBV19
abundance: many

CDR3nt: TGTGCCAGCAGTAGGGACAGGGAGTCCACTGAAGCTTTCTTT
CDR3aa: CASSRDRESTEAFF
j_gene: TRBJ1-1
d_gene: TRBD1
v_gene: TRBV6-1
abundance: -

CDR3nt: TGCATTGCAAGCGACAGGGCTTCCTACGAGCAGTACTTC
CDR3aa: CIASDRASYEQYF
j_gene: TRBJ2-7
d_gene: TRBD1
v_gene: TRBV20-1
abundance: -

CDR3nt: TGTGCCAGCAGCTTACCGGGAATAGCCTACAATGAGCAGTTCTTC
CDR3aa: CASSLPGIAYNEQFF
j_gene: TRBJ2-1
d_gene: -
v_gene: TRBV7-9
abundance: many

CDR3nt: TGTGCCAGTAGTACTCCCCCTAGCGGGAGTACCTACAATGAGCAGTTCTTC
CDR3aa: CASSTPPSGSTYNEQFF
j_gene: TRBJ2-1
d_gene: TRBD2
v_gene: TRBV19
abundance: many

CDR3nt: TGCGCCAGCAGCTTAGGCCAAACGGGTCAGCCCCAGCATTTT
CDR3aa: CASSLGQTGQPQHF
j_gene: TRBJ1-5
d_gene: -
v_gene: TRBV5-1
abundance: -

CDR3nt: TGCGCCAGCAGCCCGCAGGGGATTAGCAATCAGCCCCAGCATTTT
CDR3aa: CASSPQGISNQPQHF
j_gene: TRBJ1-5
d_gene: -
v_gene: TRBV5-1
abundance: once

CDR3nt: TGTGCCAGCAGTTTAACTCAGGGGTGGGCCTACGATCAGTACTTC
CDR3aa: CASSLTQGWAYDQYF
j_gene: TRBJ2-7
d_gene: -
v_gene: TRBV28
abundance: -

CDR3nt: TGTGCCAGCAGGCCGCGGGGAGCCCATAACACCGGGGAGCTGTTTTTT
CDR3aa: CASRPRGAHNTGELFF
j_gene: TRBJ2-2
d_gene: -
v_gene: TRBV11-2
abundance: medium-sized

CDR3nt: TGTGCCAGCAGACCTCGACAGGGGGTTGCCTACGAGCAGTACTTC
CDR3aa: CASRPRQGVAYEQYF
j_gene: TRBJ2-7
d_gene: TRBD1
v_gene: TRBV27
abundance: few